This T cell receptor (beta chain) was recovered during a study of early T cells in non-severe SARS-CoV-2 infection. This clonotype appeared many times. TCRdb reanalysed the 5' RACE reads using MiXCR and keeps one entry per CDR3 protein. The table has tens of thousands of distinct CDR3 sequences, less than 6.5% seen once. The clonotype comes from an adult who was a healthcare worker with PCR-confirmed SARS-CoV-2 infection or an uninfected control (not recorded which). The source was whole blood, collected at baseline.

CDR3 amino acids: CSARVYNNEQFF. In DNA, the CDR3 is TGCAGTGCTAGAGTCTATAACAATGAGCAGTTCTTC. The gene calls are TRBV20-1 and TRBJ2-1; D is undetermined. The CDR3 runs 12 residues. The V end was cut by 1 base, the J end by 5 bases, with 6 bases between. Germline assignment: CDR1 DFQATT and CDR2 SNEGSKA (reference sequence).